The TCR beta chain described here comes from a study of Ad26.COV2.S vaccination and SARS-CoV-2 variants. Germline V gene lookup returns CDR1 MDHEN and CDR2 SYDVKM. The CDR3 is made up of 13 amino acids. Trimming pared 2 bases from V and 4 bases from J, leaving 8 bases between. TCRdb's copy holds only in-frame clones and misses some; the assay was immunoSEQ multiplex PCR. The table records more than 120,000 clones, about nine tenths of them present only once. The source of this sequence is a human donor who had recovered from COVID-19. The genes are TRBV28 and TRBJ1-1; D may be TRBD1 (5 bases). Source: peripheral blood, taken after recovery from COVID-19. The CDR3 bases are TGTGCCAGCAGTTTAGCGGGGACCACTGAAGCTTTCTTT. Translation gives CASSLAGTTEAFF.